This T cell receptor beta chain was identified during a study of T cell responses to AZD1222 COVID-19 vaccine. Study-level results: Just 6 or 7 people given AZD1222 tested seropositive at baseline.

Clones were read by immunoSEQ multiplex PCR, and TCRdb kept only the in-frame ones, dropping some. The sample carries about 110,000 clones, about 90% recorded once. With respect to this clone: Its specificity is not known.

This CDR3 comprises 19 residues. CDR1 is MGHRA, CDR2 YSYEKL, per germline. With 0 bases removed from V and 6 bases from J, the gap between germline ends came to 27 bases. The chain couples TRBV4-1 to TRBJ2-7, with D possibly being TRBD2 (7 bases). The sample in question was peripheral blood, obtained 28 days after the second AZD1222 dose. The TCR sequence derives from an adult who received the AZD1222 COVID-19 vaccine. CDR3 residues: CASSQEPGGGGSLPREQYF. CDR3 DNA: TGCGCCAGCAGCCAAGAACCTGGGGGAGGGGGGTCGCTCCCTCGCGAGCAGTACTTC.